This T cell receptor beta chain was found in a study of T cell changes during pregnancy in multiple sclerosis. This clone was seen a single time. Some clones are missing from TCRdb's copy, which holds only in-frame ones; the method was immunoSEQ multiplex PCR. The top ten clones hold approximately 0.47% of a sample with tens of thousands of clones, under 95% of them seen once. Deletions cut 5 bases from V and 4 bases from J, with 6 bases between. This CDR3 has 11 amino acids. Germline V lookup: CDR1 ENHRY, CDR2 SYGVKD. The chain is built from TRBV10-3 and TRBJ2-7; a weak D match, TRBD1 (6 bases). The source is a female donor with multiple sclerosis, enrolled in a pregnancy study. The sequencing here drew on CD4+ T cells from peripheral blood mononuclear cells, taken in the second trimester of pregnancy. CDR3 sequence (DNA): TGTGCCATCAGTACAGGGTACGAGCAGTACTTC. It codes for CAISTGYEQYF.